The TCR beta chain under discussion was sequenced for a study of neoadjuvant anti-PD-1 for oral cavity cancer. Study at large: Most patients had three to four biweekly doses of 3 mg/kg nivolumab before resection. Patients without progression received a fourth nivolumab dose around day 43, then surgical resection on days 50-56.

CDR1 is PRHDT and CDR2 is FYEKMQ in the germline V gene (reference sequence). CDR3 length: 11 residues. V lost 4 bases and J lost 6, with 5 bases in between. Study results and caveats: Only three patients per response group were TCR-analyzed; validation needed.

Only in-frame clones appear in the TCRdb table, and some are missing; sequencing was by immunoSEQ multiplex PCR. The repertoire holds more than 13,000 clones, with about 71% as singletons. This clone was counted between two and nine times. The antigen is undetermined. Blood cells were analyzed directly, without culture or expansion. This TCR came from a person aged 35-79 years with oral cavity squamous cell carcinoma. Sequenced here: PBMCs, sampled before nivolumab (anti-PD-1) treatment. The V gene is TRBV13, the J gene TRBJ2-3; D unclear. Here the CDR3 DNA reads TGTGCCAGCAGCTCCAGGGATACGCAGTATTTT. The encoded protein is CASSSRDTQYF. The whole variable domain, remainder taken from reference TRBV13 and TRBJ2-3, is AAGVIQSPRHLIKEKRETATLKCYPIPRHDTVYWYQQGPGQDPQFLISFYEKMQSDKGSIPDRFSAQQFSDYHSELNMSSLELGDSALYFCASSSRDTQYFGPGTRLTVL.